The 15 T cell receptor beta chains in this list originate from one sample, sequenced in a study of identical twins. TCRdb re-analysed the 5' RACE reads in MiXCR, keeping a single row per CDR3 protein. Of just over 450,000 distinct CDR3 sequences detected, 14% appear once; the ten largest clones hold around 0.52%. This same sample was also taken into another study, of yellow fever vaccine responses in identical twins.

Input material: CD4+ T cells sorted from blood. The source is a woman aged 18-29 years in good health.

This clonotype has only a few counts. The CDR3 region is CASSPQAGSAYEQYF. Here the CDR3 DNA reads TGTGCCAGCAGTCCCCAGGCGGGATCGGCCTACGAGCAGTACTTC. The chain recombines TRBV12-3 or TRBV12-4 with TRBJ2-7; maybe TRBD2 (6 bases). The CDR3 loop spans 15 amino acids. V was pared by 5 bases and J by 2 bases, with 16 bases between.

This chain connects TRBV5-4 to TRBJ2-2; no clear D gene. The CDR3 is 12 residues long. V gave up 0 bases and J gave up 8 bases, with 5 bases separating them. Per the germline V gene, CDR1 is SGHNT and CDR2 is YYREEE (reference sequence). DNA for the CDR3: TGTGCCAGCAGCTTGGTTCAAGGGGAGCTGTTTTTT. This encodes CASSLVQGELFF.

This chain uses TRBV5-1 with TRBJ2-1, with D maybe TRBD2 (5 bases). Germline V gene data show CDR1 as SGHRS and CDR2 as YFSETQ. The CDR3 loop spans 17 amino acids. Trimming pared 3 bases from V and 9 bases from J, leaving 25 bases between. As DNA, the CDR3 is TGCGCCAGCAGCTCCGGACTTGACACCCCCTTTTCTGGTGAGCAGTTCTTC. Translated, it gives CASSSGLDTPFSGEQFF.

This clonotype has at least ten counts. This chain joins TRBV6-2 or TRBV6-3 and TRBJ2-5, with 8 bases that match TRBD1. The CDR3 sequence is 16 residues long. The germline V gene encodes CDR1 MNHEY and CDR2 SVGEGT. Germline trimming cut 4 bases from V and 4 bases from J; bases unmatched to any gene: 11. The CDR3 DNA reads as TGTGCCAGCAGTTCCCTCTCGGGCAGGGGGCTAGAGACCCAGTACTTC. The encoded protein is CASSSLSGRGLETQYF.

The sample holds a few counts of this clonotype. The chain couples TRBV14 to TRBJ2-5; tentative D call: TRBD2 (5 bases). The V gene's germline CDR1 is SGHDN and CDR2 FVKESK. CDR3 length: 16 amino acids. V gave up 2 bases and J gave up 0 bases, with 13 bases separating them. The CDR3 DNA sequence: TGTGCCAGCAGCCAATTCCGGGGAAGGTACCAAGAGACCCAGTACTTC. This sequence encodes CASSQFRGRYQETQYF.

This clonotype appeared many times. This chain links TRBV5-1 with TRBJ2-1; 11 bases map to TRBD1. V was clipped by 4 bases and J by 6 bases; unmatched bases: 6. The CDR3 is made up of 15 amino acids. Germline V gene lookup returns CDR1 SGHRS and CDR2 YFSETQ. The CDR3 protein is CASSPGQGAPNEQFF. In DNA form, the CDR3 reads TGCGCCAGCAGCCCTGGACAGGGGGCGCCCAATGAGCAGTTCTTC.

This chain joins TRBV19 and TRBJ1-2; no clear D gene. The length of the CDR3 is 13 residues. CDR1 is LNHDA and CDR2 is SQIVND in the germline V gene (reference sequence). The V and J ends lost 3 bases and 6 bases respectively, with 11 bases between them. The CDR3 reads CASSILDFDGYTF. As DNA, the CDR3 is TGTGCCAGTAGTATTTTGGATTTCGATGGCTACACCTTC.

This chain links TRBV6-2 or TRBV6-3 with TRBJ2-1, with D perhaps given as TRBD1 or TRBD2 (5 bases each). This CDR3 has 15 residues. V was trimmed by 6 bases and J by 7 bases, leaving 19 bases between them. Germline assignment: CDR1 MNHEY and CDR2 SVGEGT. As DNA, the CDR3 is TGTGCCAGCAGACCGACGGGGCCCGCAGCAAATGAGCAGTTCTTC. This codes for CASRPTGPAANEQFF.

This clonotype appeared a few times. The junction departs from germline at one end; a sequencing error may be responsible. This rearrangement joins TRBV2 to TRBJ2-1; 12 nucleotides agree with TRBD1. The CDR3 runs to 18 residues. CDR1 SNHLY and CDR2 FYNNEI come from the germline V gene. The DNA of the CDR3 is TGTGCCAGCACCCCTATCCGGGACAGGGGGCCAAAGGGCAATGAGGAGTTCTTC. This gives the protein CASTPIRDRGPKGNEEFF.

The rearrangement uses TRBV7-9 and TRBJ1-1, with TRBD1 as a possible D gene (5 bases). Trimming cost V 5 bases and J 3 bases, with 13 bases left between them. The germline V gene has CDR1 SEHNR and CDR2 FQNEAQ (reference sequence). The CDR3 has 14 amino acids. This CDR3 is CASSRLTGDTEAFF. The CDR3 DNA is TGTGCCAGCAGCCGGCTTACGGGGGACACTGAAGCTTTCTTT.

The chain joins TRBV5-1 to TRBJ2-1; 10 positions agree with TRBD2. V gave up 3 bases and J gave up 8 bases; unmatched junction bases: 8. This CDR3 is built from 15 residues. Germline CDR1 is SGHRS and CDR2 is YFSETQ. CDR3 sequence (DNA): TGCGCCAGCAGCTCTCTAGCGGGAGTTGGAGATGAGCAGTTCTTC. Encoded protein: CASSSLAGVGDEQFF.

This clonotype has just a few counts. The J gene is TRBJ1-1, the V gene TRBV5-1; the match to TRBD1 covers 10 bases. CDR1 is SGHRS and CDR2 is YFSETQ in the germline V gene. CDR3 length: 16 residues. J gave up 6 bases and V 0 bases, and 8 bases lay outside the gene matches. The CDR3 loop is CASSLGRQGALPEAFF. The CDR3 DNA reads as TGCGCCAGCAGCTTGGGACGACAGGGGGCGTTACCTGAAGCTTTCTTT.

The chain joins TRBV5-1 to TRBJ2-7; 11 positions match TRBD2. The CDR3 consists of 14 residues. Trimming took 2 bases from V and 4 from J; bases not matched to a gene: 2. Germline V lookup: CDR1 SGHRS, CDR2 YFSETQ. The CDR3, as DNA: TGCGCCAGCAGCTTAAGACTAGCGGGGTACGAGCAGTACTTC. Its translation is CASSLRLAGYEQYF. The whole variable domain, remainder taken from reference TRBV5-1 and TRBJ2-7, is KAGVTQTPRYLIKTRGQQVTLSCSPISGHRSVSWYQQTPGQGLQFLFEYFSETQRNKGNFPGRFSGRQFSNSRSEMNVSTLELGDSALYLCASSLRLAGYEQYFGPGTRLTVT.

The chain couples TRBV7-3 to TRBJ2-1, with 10 bases matching TRBD2. Trimming cost V 5 bases and J 9 bases; bases outside gene matches: 10. The CDR3 spans 15 residues. CDR1 and CDR2 (germline): SGHTA, FQGTGA. The CDR3 loop reads CASSPQRGGGIEQFF. CDR3 nucleotides: TGTGCCAGCAGCCCTCAGCGGGGGGGTGGTATTGAGCAGTTCTTC.

This chain links TRBV12-3 or TRBV12-4 with TRBJ2-3; the D call may be TRBD1 or TRBD2 (5 bases each). V was clipped by 7 bases and J by 3 bases, with 32 bases between them. The length of the CDR3 is 20 residues. CDR3 loop: CASIKLRVRDPQIETDTQYF. The CDR3 nucleotides read TGTGCCAGCATCAAACTCAGGGTCCGGGACCCGCAAATAGAGACAGATACGCAGTATTTT.